The 4 T cell receptor beta chains given below trace back to one sample, sequenced in a study of T cell responses to AZD1222 COVID-19 vaccine (dated by TCRdb to about 2021). The library was produced with the immunoSEQ multiplex PCR assay. In TCRdb, the immuneACCESS table is reduced to in-frame sequences with V and J assigned. These tables do not hold every clone; where another copy was compared, an unresolved V gene accounts for under half, and the others remain unexplained. This sample holds around 130,000 clones; around 84% were observed only once. Around 12% of the sample is in the top ten clones. The time point label corresponds to: baseline before first vaccination. The sequencing here drew on peripheral blood, taken on day 0 of AZD1222 vaccination. Receptor source: an adult in good health.

This clone appeared a few times. This chain links TRBV3-1 (or the pseudogene TRBV3-2) with TRBJ2-1, with D possibly being TRBD2 (5 bases). Germline CDR1 and CDR2: LGHDT and YNNKEL (reference sequence). The CDR3 is made up of 15 amino acids. V lost 0 bases, J lost 4 bases, and 10 bases lay in between. CDR3 region: CASSQDYGLYNEQFF. The CDR3 region has the DNA TGTGCCAGCAGCCAAGATTACGGACTTTACAATGAGCAGTTCTTC.

The chain couples TRBV18 to TRBJ1-2; no reliable D call. This CDR3 has 14 residues. Germline V gene lookup returns CDR1 KGHSH and CDR2 LQKENI. Trimming cost V 4 bases and J 5 bases, with 14 bases left between them. This chain's CDR3 is CASSLEDTEYGYTF. The CDR3 nucleotides read TGTGCCAGCTCACTGGAAGACACGGAATATGGCTACACCTTC.

The CDR3 reads CASSLAQGQPQHF. CDR3 sequence (DNA): TGCGCCAGCAGCTTGGCCCAGGGACAGCCCCAGCATTTT. The chain is built from TRBV5-1 and TRBJ1-5, with D possibly matching TRBD1 (5 bases). The V gene's germline CDR1 is SGHRS and CDR2 YFSETQ. V lost 0 bases to trimming and J lost 7 bases, with 8 bases between them. This CDR3 region has 13 residues.

The chain is built from TRBV12-5 and TRBJ2-3; the D gene is possibly TRBD2 (5 bases). V lost 1 base and J 14 bases, leaving 10 bases between the germline ends. The CDR3 runs to 11 residues. CDR1 and CDR2 (germline): LGHNT, FRNRAP. CDR3 DNA sequence: TGTGCTAGTGGTTTGGGACTACCCACGTATTTT. Its translation: CASGLGLPTYF.